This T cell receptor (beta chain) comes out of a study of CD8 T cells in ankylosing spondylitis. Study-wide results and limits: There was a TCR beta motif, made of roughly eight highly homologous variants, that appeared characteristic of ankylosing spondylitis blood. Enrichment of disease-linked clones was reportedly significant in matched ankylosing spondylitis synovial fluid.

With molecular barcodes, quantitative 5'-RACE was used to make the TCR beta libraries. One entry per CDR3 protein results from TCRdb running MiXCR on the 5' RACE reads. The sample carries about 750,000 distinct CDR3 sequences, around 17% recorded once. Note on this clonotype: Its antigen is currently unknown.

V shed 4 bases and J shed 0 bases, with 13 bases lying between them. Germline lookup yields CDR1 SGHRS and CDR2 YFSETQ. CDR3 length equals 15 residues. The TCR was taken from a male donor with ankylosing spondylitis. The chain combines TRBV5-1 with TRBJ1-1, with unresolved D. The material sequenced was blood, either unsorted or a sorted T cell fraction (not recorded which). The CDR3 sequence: CASSRAGAMNTEAFF. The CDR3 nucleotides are TGCGCCAGCAGCCGTGCAGGCGCCATGAACACTGAAGCTTTCTTT.